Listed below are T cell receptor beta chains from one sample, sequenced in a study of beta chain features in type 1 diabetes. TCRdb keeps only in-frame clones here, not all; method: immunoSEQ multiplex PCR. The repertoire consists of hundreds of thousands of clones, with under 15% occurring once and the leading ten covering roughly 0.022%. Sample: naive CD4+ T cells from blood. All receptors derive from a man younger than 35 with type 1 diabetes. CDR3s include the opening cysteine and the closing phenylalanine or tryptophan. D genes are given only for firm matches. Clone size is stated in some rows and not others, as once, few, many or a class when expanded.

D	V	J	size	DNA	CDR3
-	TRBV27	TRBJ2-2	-	TGTGCCAGCAGTTTTTGGGGGGACACCGGGGAGCTGTTTTTT	CASSFWGDTGELFF
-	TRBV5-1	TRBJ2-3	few	TGCGCCAGCAGCTTGGGGCAGGGCTACACAGATACGCAGTATTTT	CASSLGQGYTDTQYF
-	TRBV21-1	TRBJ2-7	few	TGTGCCAGGGGACAGGGTTCCTCCTACGAGCAGTACTTC	CARGQGSSYEQYF
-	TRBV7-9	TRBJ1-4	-	TGTGCCAGCAGTTGGTGGACGGCAACTAATGAAAAACTGTTTTTT	CASSWWTATNEKLFF
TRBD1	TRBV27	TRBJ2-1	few	TGTGCCAGCAGCTCCACGTCAGGGGGATTGGAGTTCTTC	CASSSTSGGLEFF
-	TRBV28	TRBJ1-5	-	TGTGCCAGCAGTCGTCAGGGTTTCAGGGAGCGGCCCCAGCATTTT	CASSRQGFRERPQHF
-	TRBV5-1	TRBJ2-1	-	TGCGCCAGCAGCTTGGTGGGCAGGGCGTTCGGCAATGAGCAGTTCTTC	CASSLVGRAFGNEQFF
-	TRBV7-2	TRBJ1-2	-	TGTGCCAGCAGCTTAGGACAGTCTTCTGGCTACACCTTC	CASSLGQSSGYTF
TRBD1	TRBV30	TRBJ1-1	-	TGTGCCTGGAGTGCCGGGACAGGTGGGACTGAAGCTTTCTTT	CAWSAGTGGTEAFF
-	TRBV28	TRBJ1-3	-	TGTGCCAGTAAAGGGTCTGGAAACACCATATATTTT	CASKGSGNTIYF
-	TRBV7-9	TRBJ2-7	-	TGTGCCAGCAGCTTAGCGGGGTCCTCCGAGCAGTACTTC	CASSLAGSSEQYF
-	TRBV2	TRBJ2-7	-	TGTGCCAGCAGTGTGGTCACCTACGAGCAGTACTTC	CASSVVTYEQYF
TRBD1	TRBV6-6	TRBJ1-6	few	TGTGCCAGCAGTCTGGGCGGACAGGGGGTTAATTCACCCCTCCACTTT	CASSLGGQGVNSPLHF
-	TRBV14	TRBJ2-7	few	TGTGCCAGCAGCCCTCGGGTCGGACACTACGAGCAGTACTTC	CASSPRVGHYEQYF
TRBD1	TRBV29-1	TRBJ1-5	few	TGCAGCGTACTGGGACAGGACAGCAATCAGCCCCAGCATTTT	CSVLGQDSNQPQHF
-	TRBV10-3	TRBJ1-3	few	TGTGCCATCGGGCCATACCTGTCTGGAAACACCATATATTTT	CAIGPYLSGNTIYF
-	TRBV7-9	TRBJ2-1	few	TGTGCCAGCAGCTTTTGGGGGGACAATGAGCAGTTCTTC	CASSFWGDNEQFF
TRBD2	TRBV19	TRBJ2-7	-	TGTGCCAGTAGTATAGGGACTAGCATTTGGTACGAGCAGTACTTC	CASSIGTSIWYEQYF
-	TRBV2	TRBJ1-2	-	TGTGCCAGCAGTGAACGCGAGGTGACGTTTGCATACTTC	CASSEREVTFAYF
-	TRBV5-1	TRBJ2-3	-	TGCGCCAGCAGCCCGCCAGGAGACACGCAGTATTTT	CASSPPGDTQYF
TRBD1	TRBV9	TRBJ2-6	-	TGTGCCAGCAGCCCCCGTCTTGCGACAGGGTACTCTGGGGCCAACGTCCTGACTTTC	CASSPRLATGYSGANVLTF
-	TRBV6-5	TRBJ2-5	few	TGTGCCAGCAGACTAAACTCCGACGTACAAGAGACCCAGTACTTC	CASRLNSDVQETQYF
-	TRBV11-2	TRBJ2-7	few	TGTGCCAGCAGCTTGGTCGACGAGCTCTACGAGCAGTACTTC	CASSLVDELYEQYF
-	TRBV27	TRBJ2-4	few	TGTGCCAGCAGCCTCGGTGGGGACTTGCAAAACATTCAGTACTTC	CASSLGGDLQNIQYF
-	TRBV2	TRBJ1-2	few	TGTGCCAGCAACCAGGGTAGCTATGGCTACACCTTC	CASNQGSYGYTF
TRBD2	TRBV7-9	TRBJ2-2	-	TGTGCCAGCAGCCTACTCGATCTAGCGGCCGGGGAGCTGTTTTTT	CASSLLDLAAGELFF
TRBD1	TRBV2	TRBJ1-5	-	TGTGCCAGCACCAAAGACAGGGGGAGCAATCAGCCCCAGCATTTT	CASTKDRGSNQPQHF
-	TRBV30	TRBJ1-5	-	TGTGCCTGGAGTCAGCAGGCGGGTCAGCCCCAGCATTTT	CAWSQQAGQPQHF
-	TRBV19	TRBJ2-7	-	TGTGCCACCTCGACTGTTACGACCTCCTACGAGCAGTACTTC	CATSTVTTSYEQYF
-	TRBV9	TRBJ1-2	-	TGTGCCAGCAGCGTAGATGGGGGTTCCCACTCAAATGGCTACACCTTC	CASSVDGGSHSNGYTF
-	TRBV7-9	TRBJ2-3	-	TGTGCCAGCAGCTCAACTTTACCAGATACGCAGTATTTT	CASSSTLPDTQYF
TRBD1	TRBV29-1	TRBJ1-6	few	TGCAGCGCCTTCAGGACAGGGTATAATTCACCCCTCCACTTT	CSAFRTGYNSPLHF
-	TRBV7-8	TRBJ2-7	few	TGTGCCAGCAGCCCAAGGGTAGCCTACGAGCAGTACTTC	CASSPRVAYEQYF
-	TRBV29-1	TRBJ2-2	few	TGCAGCGTTGCAACACGGGTCACCGGGGAGCTGTTTTTT	CSVATRVTGELFF
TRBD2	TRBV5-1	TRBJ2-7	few	TGCGCCAGCAGTGCCGCTAGCGGGGGGACCACCTACGAGCAGTACTTC	CASSAASGGTTYEQYF
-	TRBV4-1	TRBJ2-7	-	TGCGCCAGCAGCCAATCCAGGGACTCCTACGAGCAGTACTTC	CASSQSRDSYEQYF
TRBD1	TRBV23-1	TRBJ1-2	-	TGCGCCAGCGGCCCCTCCGGGACAGGGGGCTTCTATGGCTACACCTTC	CASGPSGTGGFYGYTF
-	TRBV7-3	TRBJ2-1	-	TGTGCCAGCAGACTAGAGGTCGTTGATGAGCAGTTCTTC	CASRLEVVDEQFF
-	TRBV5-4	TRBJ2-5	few	TGTGCCAGCAGCCAGTGGGACTACCAAGAGACCCAGTACTTC	CASSQWDYQETQYF
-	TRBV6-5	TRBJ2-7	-	TGTGCCAGCAGGCCCGGGAAGGTATCCTACGAGCAGTACTTC	CASRPGKVSYEQYF
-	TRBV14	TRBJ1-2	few	TGTGCCAGCAGCCAAGGTAACCTCAGAAACTATGGCTACACCTTC	CASSQGNLRNYGYTF
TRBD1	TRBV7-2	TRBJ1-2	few	TGTGCCAGCAGAGGGACAGAAACCTATGGCTACACCTTC	CASRGTETYGYTF
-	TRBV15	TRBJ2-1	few	TGTGCCACCAGCAGAGATTTACCCAATGAGCAGTTCTTC	CATSRDLPNEQFF
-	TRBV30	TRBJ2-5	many	TGTGCCTCAGCCCGGGGGTTCGAAGAGACCCAGTACTTC	CASARGFEETQYF
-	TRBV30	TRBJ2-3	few	TGTGCCCGACGCAGGGAAACTAGCACAGATACGCAGTATTTT	CARRRETSTDTQYF
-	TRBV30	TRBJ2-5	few	TGTGCCTGGCTGGGCCGAGAGACCCAGTACTTC	CAWLGRETQYF